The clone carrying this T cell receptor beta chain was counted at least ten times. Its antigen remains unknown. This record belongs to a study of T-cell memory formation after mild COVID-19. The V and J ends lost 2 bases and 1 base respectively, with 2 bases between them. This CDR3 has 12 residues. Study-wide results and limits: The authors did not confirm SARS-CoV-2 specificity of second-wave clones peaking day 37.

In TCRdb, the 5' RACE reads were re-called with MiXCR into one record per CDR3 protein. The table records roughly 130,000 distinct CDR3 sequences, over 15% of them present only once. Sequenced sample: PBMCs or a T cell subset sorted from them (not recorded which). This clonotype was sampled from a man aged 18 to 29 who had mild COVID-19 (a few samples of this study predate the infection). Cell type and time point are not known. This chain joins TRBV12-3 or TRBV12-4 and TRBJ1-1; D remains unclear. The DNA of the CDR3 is TGTGCCAGCAGTTTACAGAACACTGAAGCTTTCTTT. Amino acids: CASSLQNTEAFF.